Shown below are 32 T cell receptor beta chains from a single sample sequenced in a study of blood T cell repertoires in COVID-19. Repertoires were generated with immunoSEQ multiplex PCR, while TCRdb's copy carries only in-frame clones and drops some. The data show roughly 350,000 clones, 92% seen once. The sequencing input was PBMCs or T cells enriched from blood (not recorded which). Every receptor here comes from a young woman who had recovered from COVID-19.

The CDR3 DNA follows: TGTGCCAGCTCACCTCAGGAGGGGGATACGCAGTATTTT. Translated: CASSPQEGDTQYF. The chain uses TRBV18 and TRBJ2-3, with a possible D match to TRBD2 (6 bases). V shed 3 bases and J shed 6 bases, with 10 bases lying between them. The CDR3 extends over 13 amino acids. Per germline, CDR1 KGHSH and CDR2 LQKENI.

The V and J genes are TRBV19 and TRBJ1-4; TRBD1 is a possible D gene (6 bases). The CDR3 is 14 amino acids. The germline CDR1 and CDR2 sequences are LNHDA and SQIVND (reference sequence). V lost 5 bases, J lost 7 bases, and 14 bases lay in between. The CDR3 region has the DNA TGTGCCAGTAGTTCGGGGGGGACAAGTGAAAAACTGTTTTTT. Translated, it gives CASSSGGTSEKLFF.

The V call is TRBV7-8, the J call TRBJ1-2, with 11 nucleotides matching TRBD1. V lost 0 bases, J lost 7 bases, and 1 base stayed unmatched. The CDR3 spans 14 residues. Germline CDR1 is SGHVS and CDR2 is FQNEAQ. Written as DNA, the CDR3 is TGTGCCAGCAGCTTAGCGGGACAGGGGGTTGGCTACACCTTC. Encoded protein: CASSLAGQGVGYTF.

The V gene is TRBV5-4, the J gene TRBJ2-5; 7 nucleotides match TRBD1. The J segment lost 1 base and the V segment lost 1 base, leaving 1 base of the junction unmatched. The CDR3 has 14 amino acids. The germline gives CDR1 SGHNT, CDR2 YYREEE (reference sequence). This CDR3 reads CASSLRQGQETQYF. The CDR3 DNA follows: TGTGCCAGCAGCTTGAGACAGGGCCAAGAGACCCAGTACTTC. Combining the CDR3 with reference TRBV5-4 and TRBJ2-5 gives the whole variable domain ETGVTQSPTHLIKTRGQQVTLRCSSQSGHNTVSWYQQALGQGPQFIFQYYREEENGRGNFPPRFSGLQFPNYSSELNVNALELDDSALYLCASSLRQGQETQYFGPGTRLLVL.

The chain employs TRBV14 and TRBJ2-5, with a weak D call TRBD1 (5 bases). The CDR3 runs 15 residues. Germline loops: CDR1 SGHDN, CDR2 FVKESK. The ends were cut back, 1 base at V and 4 bases at J, with 13 bases in the middle. The CDR3 nucleotides read TGTGCCAGCAGCCAAGGTCTAAGGGGTGGAGAGACCCAGTACTTC. This translates into CASSQGLRGGETQYF.

The chain links TRBV27 to TRBJ2-1; 8 bases fit TRBD2. The CDR3 spans 13 residues. Trimming at V came to 5 bases and at J to 6 bases, leaving 3 bases not matched to a gene. Germline lookup yields CDR1 MNHEY and CDR2 SMNVEV (reference sequence). The CDR3 region has the DNA TGTGCCAGCAGTCTCCGGGGGGGCAATGAGCAGTTCTTC. Translated: CASSLRGGNEQFF.

This chain links TRBV9 with TRBJ1-1; perhaps TRBD1 as D (5 bases). CDR3 size: 14 residues. Trimming cost V 0 bases and J 7 bases, with 13 bases left between them. CDR1 and CDR2 from the germline V gene are SGDLS and YYNGEE. CDR3 loop: CASSVEGEGSEAFF. The DNA for the CDR3 is TGTGCCAGCAGCGTAGAAGGGGAAGGAAGTGAAGCTTTCTTT.

In its sample, this clone was seen once. This chain joins TRBV28 and TRBJ1-4, with TRBD1 matching over 10 bases. Germline CDR1 is MDHEN and CDR2 is SYDVKM. V shed 6 bases, J shed 8 bases, and the junction held 6 bases outside the gene matches. The CDR3 totals 14 residues. CDR3 sequence (DNA): TGTGCCAGCAGGCCGGGACAGGGGTACGAAAAACTGTTTTTT. It yields the protein CASRPGQGYEKLFF.

The chain recombines TRBV28 with TRBJ1-1; D is unclear. The length of the CDR3 is 11 residues. CDR1 is MDHEN and CDR2 is SYDVKM in the germline V gene. Between the trimmed V and J ends, which lost 8 bases and 4 bases, there was a span of 8 bases. The CDR3 nucleotides read TGTGCCAGCCCTTCGAGCACTGAAGCTTTCTTT. Amino acid sequence: CASPSSTEAFF.

The J gene is TRBJ2-7, the V gene TRBV29-1; no reliable D call. V lost 6 bases to trimming and J lost 3 bases, with 9 bases between them. Germline assignment: CDR1 SQVTM and CDR2 ANQGSEA. This CDR3 contains 11 residues. Here the CDR3 DNA reads TGCAGCGTCCTTTACAACTACGAGCAGTACTTC. It is translated as CSVLYNYEQYF.

This clone was observed once. The rearrangement uses TRBV7-9 and TRBJ1-1; a weak D match, TRBD1 (6 bases). The V end was cut by 2 bases, the J end by 0 bases, with 13 bases between. CDR3 length: 16 residues. From germline, CDR1 is SEHNR and CDR2 FQNEAQ (reference sequence). CDR3 region: CASSLSGGEVNTEAFF. The CDR3 DNA follows: TGTGCCAGCAGCTTAAGCGGGGGCGAGGTGAACACTGAAGCTTTCTTT.

The chain has TRBV12-3 or TRBV12-4 and TRBJ1-2; the D is unclear. The CDR3 is 12 residues long. V was cut by 6 bases and J by 8 bases, with 13 bases left in between. The CDR3 loop is CASRTRGWGYTF. The CDR3 DNA sequence: TGTGCCAGCAGAACCCGCGGTTGGGGCTACACCTTC.

This clone has more than one count but fewer than ten. The CDR3 nucleotides read TGTGCCAGCAGTTACGGGCAACTTACCCAGCCCCAGCATTTT. Protein product: CASSYGQLTQPQHF. This rearrangement joins TRBV6-2 or TRBV6-3 to TRBJ1-5; D is uncertain. V lost 2 bases to trimming and J lost 7 bases, with 12 bases between them. This CDR3 has 14 residues. Looked up from germline, CDR1 is MNHEY and CDR2 is SVGEGT.

The chain uses TRBV6-5 and TRBJ1-2, with 9 nucleotides matching TRBD1. From germline, CDR1 is MNHEY and CDR2 SVGAGI. Trimming removed 6 bases from V and 10 bases from J; junction bases left unmatched: 6. CDR3 length: 12 residues. CDR3 bases: TGTGCCAGCAGAGGGACAGGGAAATTCTACACCTTC. It yields the protein CASRGTGKFYTF.

This CDR3 is CASSLDVGGNYGYTF. In nucleotides, the CDR3 is TGCGCCAGCAGCTTGGATGTGGGAGGAAACTATGGCTACACCTTC. This sequence joins TRBV5-1 and TRBJ1-2; no reliable D call. This CDR3 contains 15 residues. Germline V gene data show CDR1 as SGHRS and CDR2 as YFSETQ. Trimming shortened V by 0 bases and J by 2 bases, and 11 bases separated the two germline ends.

The rearrangement links TRBV2 to TRBJ1-1; D is perhaps TRBD1 (6 bases). From germline, CDR1 is SNHLY and CDR2 FYNNEI. Trimming cost V 7 bases and J 3 bases, with 18 bases left between them. The CDR3 spans 15 residues. CDR3 residues: CASIPRGASYTEAFF. CDR3 coding DNA: TGTGCCAGCATCCCACGGGGGGCCTCATACACTGAAGCTTTCTTT.

This sequence joins TRBV28 and TRBJ2-7; D gene ambiguous. Germline CDR1 MDHEN, CDR2 SYDVKM. This CDR3 is 15 amino acids long. V was clipped by 3 bases and J by 0 bases, with 12 bases between them. CDR3 loop: CASSLRRGNSYEQYF. The CDR3 DNA follows: TGTGCCAGCAGTTTGAGGAGAGGAAACTCCTACGAGCAGTACTTC. The full variable domain, with the rest looked up from reference TRBV28 and TRBJ2-7, is DVKVTQSSRYLVKRTGEKVFLECVQDMDHENMFWYRQDPGLGLRLIYFSYDVKMKEKGDIPEGYSVSREKKERFSLILESASTNQTSMYLCASSLRRGNSYEQYFGPGTRLTVT.

The V and J genes are TRBV18 and TRBJ1-1; D may be TRBD1 (6 bases). Per germline, CDR1 KGHSH and CDR2 LQKENI. The CDR3 sequence is 17 residues long. Trimming cost V 3 bases and J 3 bases, with 20 bases left between them. The CDR3 sequence: CASSPLGYLQGDTEAFF. Here the CDR3 DNA reads TGTGCCAGCTCACCCCTTGGATACTTACAGGGAGACACTGAAGCTTTCTTT.

The chain carries TRBV5-8 and TRBJ2-1; 8 positions match TRBD1. The CDR3 consists of 15 residues. V shed 0 bases and J 9 bases; nucleotides not matched to a gene: 8. The germline V gene has CDR1 SGHTS and CDR2 YDEGEE. The CDR3 here is CASSLAQGAHGEQFF. CDR3 sequence (DNA): TGTGCCAGCAGCTTGGCGCAGGGGGCGCACGGTGAGCAGTTCTTC.

The genes are TRBV28 and TRBJ1-1, with 8 bases identical to TRBD1. The ends lost 6 bases at V and 4 bases at J; junction bases unmatched: 4. Germline lookup yields CDR1 MDHEN and CDR2 SYDVKM. The CDR3 has 13 amino acids. The CDR3 sequence is CASRNTGGTEAFF. CDR3 in DNA: TGTGCCAGCAGGAACACAGGGGGCACTGAAGCTTTCTTT.

The rearrangement links TRBV7-2 to TRBJ2-7; weak D call: TRBD1 (6 bases). This CDR3 has 16 amino acids. Germline CDR1 is SGHTA and CDR2 is FQGNSA. With 4 bases removed from V and 0 bases from J, the gap between germline ends came to 16 bases. CDR3 sequence: CASSSKGAGASYEQYF. CDR3 bases: TGTGCCAGCAGCTCCAAGGGAGCAGGGGCCTCCTACGAGCAGTACTTC.

The chain has TRBV12-3 or TRBV12-4 and TRBJ1-2, with TRBD1 as a possible D gene (5 bases). V was cut by 3 bases and J by 4 bases, with 9 bases left in between. This CDR3 has 13 residues. The CDR3 nucleotides are TGTGCCAGCAGTTTTTCCGGGGGCTATGGCTACACCTTC. This gives the protein CASSFSGGYGYTF.

The V gene is TRBV25-1, the J gene TRBJ2-1; D uncertain. Between the trimmed V and J ends, which lost 3 bases and 8 bases, there was a span of 5 bases. CDR1 MGHDK and CDR2 SYGVNS come from the germline V gene. The length of the CDR3 is 11 residues. CDR3 nucleotides: TGTGCCAGCAGTGATGGCTATGAGCAGTTCTTC. Translation: CASSDGYEQFF.

This clone was seen a single time. The gene calls are TRBV6-5 and TRBJ1-1; 7 bases align to TRBD1. Germline trimming cut 1 base from V and 1 base from J; bases unmatched to any gene: 6. The CDR3 is 16 residues long. CDR1 and CDR2 from the germline V gene are MNHEY and SVGAGI. CDR3 bases: TGTGCCAGCAGTTACTTGACAGGGCCGGGGAACACTGAAGCTTTCTTT. Amino acids: CASSYLTGPGNTEAFF.

The gene calls are TRBV12-2 and TRBJ1-1; the D call in the table, TRBD1, was not verified against the DNA. TRBV12-2 is marked as a pseudogene. CDR3 length: 14 amino acids. DNA of the CDR3: TGTGCAAGTCGCCCGAGGGGGTTGGACACTGAAGCTTTCTTT. Its protein product is CASRPRGLDTEAFF.

As DNA, the CDR3 is TGTGCCAGCAGTTTTGGTACAGGCACAGATACGCAGTATTTT. Translation: CASSFGTGTDTQYF. The V call is TRBV5-5, the J call TRBJ2-3, with D unclear. The germline V and J ends were trimmed by 5 bases and 1 base, with 11 bases remaining between them. Germline V gene lookup returns CDR1 SGHKS and CDR2 YYEKEE (reference sequence). The CDR3 loop spans 14 amino acids.

CDR3 DNA: TGTGCCAGCAGGCAGAGCGGTGGCGATGAGCAGTTCTTC. Translated: CASRQSGGDEQFF. The genes are TRBV6-6 and TRBJ2-1, with D perhaps TRBD2 (5 bases). The germline V gene has CDR1 MNHNY and CDR2 SVGAGI (reference sequence). The CDR3 sequence is 13 residues long. Deletions cut 6 bases from V and 8 bases from J, with 14 bases between.

The chain is built from TRBV4-1 and TRBJ2-7; TRBD1 agrees at 8 bases. Germline V gene sequence: CDR1 MGHRA, CDR2 YSYEKL. Unmatched junction bases numbered 13, after V lost 8 bases and J lost 4 bases. The CDR3 extends over 15 amino acids. CDR3 nucleotide sequence: TGCGCCAGCTCTCTGACAGGGGATTCGATTTACGAGCAGTACTTC. Its translation is CASSLTGDSIYEQYF.

V and J are TRBV27 and TRBJ2-5; TRBD1 is a possible D gene (6 bases). Germline V gene data show CDR1 as MNHEY and CDR2 as SMNVEV (reference sequence). CDR3 length: 12 amino acids. Trimming pared 10 bases from V and 4 bases from J, leaving 13 bases between. The CDR3 sequence: CATQGFGETQYF. For the CDR3, the DNA is TGTGCCACCCAGGGGTTTGGAGAGACCCAGTACTTC.

The chain has TRBV5-1 and TRBJ2-7, with a tentative D call TRBD2 (6 bases). Germline CDR1 SGHRS, CDR2 YFSETQ. The length of the CDR3 is 14 residues. Trimming took 1 base from V and 3 from J, leaving 11 bases between them. As DNA, the CDR3 is TGCGCCAGCAGCTTGAGCGGGTCTTTCTACGAGCAGTACTTC. It is translated as CASSLSGSFYEQYF.

The chain is built from TRBV28 and TRBJ2-7, with D uncertain. The length of the CDR3 is 14 residues. CDR1 is MDHEN, CDR2 SYDVKM, per germline. Trimming took off 6 bases at V and 3 bases at J, with 15 bases between the two ends. CDR3 loop: CASRPPIPYYEQYF. Written as DNA, the CDR3 is TGTGCCAGCAGACCACCCATCCCCTACTACGAGCAGTACTTC.

This sequence joins TRBV5-5 and TRBJ1-2, with TRBD1 matching over 9 bases. Germline V CDR1 and CDR2: SGHKS, YYEKEE (reference sequence). The CDR3 has 14 residues. V lost 3 bases and J lost 3; bases outside the gene matches: 3. CDR3 loop: CASSSGTGYYGYTF. The CDR3 nucleotides read TGTGCCAGCAGCTCCGGGACAGGGTACTATGGCTACACCTTC.